This TCR beta chain was sequenced for a study of post-analysis software for immune sequencing data. Study-wide background: Recorded subtypes: relapsing-remitting, secondary progressive, progressive-relapsing; some patients unannotated. Study-wide findings and caveats: The study found TRBV5-6, TRBV5-1 and TRBV20-1 among several TRBV segments more frequent in patients than controls.

In this sample, this clonotype turned up once. Antigen unknown. Germline loops: CDR1 DFQATT, CDR2 SNEGSKA (reference sequence). The CDR3 is 12 amino acids. With 3 bases removed from V and 3 bases from J, the gap between germline ends came to 9 bases. Included in the TCR beta cDNA libraries were unique molecular identifiers. A single record per CDR3 protein comes from TCRdb applying MiXCR to the PCR reads. The sample has about 820,000 distinct CDR3 sequences, roughly 50% seen once. Sequencing used blood. The receptor was derived from a girl between 10 and 17 years old with multiple sclerosis. V is TRBV20-1 and J is TRBJ2-7, with D possibly matching TRBD1 (5 bases). CDR3 nucleotides: TGCAGTGCTAGCGGACACCTCTACGAGCAGTACTTC. Residues: CSASGHLYEQYF.